This record looks at one T cell receptor (beta chain) sequence and its context. Germline-derived CDR1 and CDR2 are SGHDT and YYEEEE. With 4 bases clipped from V and 4 bases from J, the junction kept 6 bases outside the gene matches. The CDR3 extends over 14 amino acids. These data come from a study of blood T cell repertoires in COVID-19. Data came from immunoSEQ multiplex PCR; TCRdb stores just in-frame clones and leaves some out. Among 56,000 or so clones listed, around four fifths were seen once. The sequencing sample was made of peripheral blood. The gene calls are TRBV5-6 and TRBJ2-7, with 9 nucleotides matching TRBD1. The source is a woman older than 75 with acute or convalescent COVID-19. CDR3 residues: CASSPGQGWYEQYF. CDR3 DNA sequence: TGTGCCAGCAGCCCGGGACAGGGTTGGTACGAGCAGTACTTC.